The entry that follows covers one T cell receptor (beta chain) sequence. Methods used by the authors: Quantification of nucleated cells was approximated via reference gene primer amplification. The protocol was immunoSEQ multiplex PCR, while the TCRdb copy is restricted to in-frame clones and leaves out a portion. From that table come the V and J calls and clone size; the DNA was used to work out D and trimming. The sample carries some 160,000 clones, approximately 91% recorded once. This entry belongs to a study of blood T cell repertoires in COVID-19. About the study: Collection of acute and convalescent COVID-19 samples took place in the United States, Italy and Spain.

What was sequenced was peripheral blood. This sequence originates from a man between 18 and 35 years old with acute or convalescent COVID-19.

This chain's CDR3 is CASGPTGNNSPLHF. DNA of the CDR3: TGTGCCAGCGGCCCGACGGGTAATAATTCACCCCTCCACTTT. The chain carries TRBV25-1 and TRBJ1-6; D ambiguous. The CDR3 is 14 amino acids. V was trimmed by 8 bases and J by 5 bases, leaving 13 bases between them. CDR1 and CDR2 from the germline V gene are MGHDK and SYGVNS.